These 2 T cell receptor beta chains share one sample of origin, sequenced in a study of HIV-infected patients and healthy controls. All unsorted peripheral T cells were captured because whole blood was used without fractionation. Reverse transcription used 450 to 550 ng RNA and constant-region primers for alpha and beta. Each of the alpha and beta chains got its own library through chain-specific third strand synthesis with indices. Via MiXCR, TCRdb re-called the 5' RACE reads, giving one row per CDR3 protein. The sample includes about 19,000 distinct CDR3 sequences, roughly 8.9% of them seen just once. Sample: blood. The receptors shown here come from an adult in good health.

This clonotype was seen at least ten times. The chain recombines TRBV12-3 or TRBV12-4 with TRBJ1-2; no definite D call. CDR3 length: 15 amino acids. The V end lost 5 bases, the J end lost 2 bases, and 15 bases lay between the germline ends. The CDR3 loop reads CASSINRNRNYGYTF. DNA of the CDR3: TGTGCCAGCAGTATCAACAGAAACCGGAACTATGGCTACACCTTC.

This clonotype was observed at least ten times. The chain's CDR3 is CSVEKTSGFAYEQFF. In DNA, the CDR3 is TGCAGCGTTGAAAAGACTAGCGGATTTGCATATGAGCAGTTCTTC. The V and J genes are TRBV29-1 and TRBJ2-1; 9 bases agree with TRBD2. The CDR3 runs 15 residues. The ends lost 2 bases at V and 8 bases at J; junction bases unmatched: 10. Germline assignment: CDR1 SQVTM and CDR2 ANQGSEA.